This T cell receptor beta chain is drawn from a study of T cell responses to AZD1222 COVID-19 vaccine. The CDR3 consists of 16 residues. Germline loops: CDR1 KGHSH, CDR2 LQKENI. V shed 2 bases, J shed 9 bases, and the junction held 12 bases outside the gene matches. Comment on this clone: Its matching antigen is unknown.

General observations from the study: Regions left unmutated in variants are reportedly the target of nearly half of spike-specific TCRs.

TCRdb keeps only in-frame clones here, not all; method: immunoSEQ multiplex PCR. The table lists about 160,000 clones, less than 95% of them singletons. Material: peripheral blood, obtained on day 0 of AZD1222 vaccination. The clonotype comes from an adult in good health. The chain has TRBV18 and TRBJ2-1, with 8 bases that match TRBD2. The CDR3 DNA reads TGTGCCAGCTCACCAGGGACTAGGACGGTTCTTGGTGAGCAGTTCTTC. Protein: CASSPGTRTVLGEQFF.